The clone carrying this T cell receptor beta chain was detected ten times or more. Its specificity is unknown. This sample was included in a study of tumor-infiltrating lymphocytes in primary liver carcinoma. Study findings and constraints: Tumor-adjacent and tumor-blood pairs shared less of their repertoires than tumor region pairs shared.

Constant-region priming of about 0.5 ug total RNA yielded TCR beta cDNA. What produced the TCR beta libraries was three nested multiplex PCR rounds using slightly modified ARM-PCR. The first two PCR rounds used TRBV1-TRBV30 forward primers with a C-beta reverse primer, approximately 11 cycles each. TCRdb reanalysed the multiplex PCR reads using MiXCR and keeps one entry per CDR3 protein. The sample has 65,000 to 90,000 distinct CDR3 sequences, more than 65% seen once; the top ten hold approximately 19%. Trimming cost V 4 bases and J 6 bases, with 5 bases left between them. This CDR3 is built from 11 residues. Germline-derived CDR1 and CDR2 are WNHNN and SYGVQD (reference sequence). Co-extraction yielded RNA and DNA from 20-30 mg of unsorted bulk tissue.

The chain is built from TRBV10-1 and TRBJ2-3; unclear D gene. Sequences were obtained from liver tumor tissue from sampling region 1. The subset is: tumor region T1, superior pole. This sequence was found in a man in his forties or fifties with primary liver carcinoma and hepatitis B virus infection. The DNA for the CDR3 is TGCGCCAGCAGTGGTGGGGATACGCAGTATTTT. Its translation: CASSGGDTQYF.